Below, one TCR beta chain is given with its context. Produced via immunoSEQ multiplex PCR; TCRdb's table is partial and in-frame only. The sample has roughly 300,000 clones, 85% seen once. This entry comes from a study of blood T cell repertoires in COVID-19. CDR3 length equals 17 residues. The germline V and J ends were trimmed by 0 bases and 4 bases, with 19 bases remaining between them. Germline assignment: CDR1 GTSNPN and CDR2 SVGIG (reference sequence). Sequences were obtained from peripheral blood. The chain employs TRBV30 and TRBJ1-5; D is perhaps TRBD1 (5 bases). This receptor was identified in a human donor in a cohort sampled during active COVID-19. CDR3 region: CAWSVSRTNRLNQPQHF. In nucleotides, the CDR3 is TGTGCCTGGAGTGTATCAAGGACAAACAGACTTAATCAGCCCCAGCATTTT.